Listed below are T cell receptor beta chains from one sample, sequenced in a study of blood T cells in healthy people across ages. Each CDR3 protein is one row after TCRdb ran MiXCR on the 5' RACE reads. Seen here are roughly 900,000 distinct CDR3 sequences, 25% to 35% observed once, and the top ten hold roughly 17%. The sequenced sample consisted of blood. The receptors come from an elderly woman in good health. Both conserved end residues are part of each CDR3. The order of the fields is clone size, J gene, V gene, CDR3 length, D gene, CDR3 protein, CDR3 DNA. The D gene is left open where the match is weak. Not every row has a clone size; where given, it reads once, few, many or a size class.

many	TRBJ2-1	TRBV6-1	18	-	CASLTRPSGGARYNEQFF	TGTGCCAGCCTAACAAGACCGAGTGGGGGGGCTCGGTACAATGAGCAGTTCTTC
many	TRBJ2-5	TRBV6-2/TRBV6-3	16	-	CASSWGSGAGQETQYF	TGTGCCAGCAGTTGGGGCTCGGGGGCCGGACAAGAGACCCAGTACTTC
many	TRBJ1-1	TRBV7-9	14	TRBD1	CASSWTGGNAEAFF	TGTGCCAGCAGCTGGACAGGGGGCAACGCTGAAGCTTTCTTT
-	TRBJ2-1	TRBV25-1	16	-	CASSKRDPRRGNEQFF	TGTGCCAGTAGCAAACGGGACCCCAGAAGGGGCAATGAGCAGTTCTTC
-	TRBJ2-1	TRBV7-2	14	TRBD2	CASSLMSSGSEQFF	TGTGCCAGCAGCTTAATGAGTAGCGGGTCTGAGCAGTTCTTC
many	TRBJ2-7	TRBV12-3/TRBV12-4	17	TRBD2	CASSALAGGLLSYEQYF	TGTGCCAGCAGTGCTCTAGCGGGGGGGCTTTTGAGCTACGAGCAGTACTTC
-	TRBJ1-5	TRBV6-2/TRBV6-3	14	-	CASSYSLRSQPQHF	TGTGCCAGCAGTTACTCGCTCAGGAGTCAGCCCCAGCATTTT
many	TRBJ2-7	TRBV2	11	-	CASSDWREQYF	TGTGCCAGCAGTGACTGGAGAGAGCAGTACTTC
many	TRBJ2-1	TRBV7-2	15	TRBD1	CASSLVGTGGHEQFF	TGTGCCAGCAGCTTAGTGGGGACAGGGGGCCATGAGCAGTTCTTC
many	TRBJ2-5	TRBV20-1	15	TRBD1	CSASKGTGPQETQYF	TGCAGTGCTAGCAAAGGGACAGGGCCCCAAGAGACCCAGTACTTC
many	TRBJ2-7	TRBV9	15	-	CASSGGGGLGNEQYF	TGTGCCAGCAGCGGAGGCGGGGGCCTAGGGAACGAGCAGTACTTC
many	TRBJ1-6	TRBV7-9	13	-	CASSSDSNSPLHF	TGTGCCAGCAGCTCCGACAGTAATTCACCCCTCCACTTT
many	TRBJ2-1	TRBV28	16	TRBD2	CASSRTSGGHYNEQFF	TGTGCCAGCAGTCGGACTAGCGGGGGGCACTACAATGAGCAGTTCTTC
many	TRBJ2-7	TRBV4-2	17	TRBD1	CASSQLTGDLPSYEQYF	TGTGCCAGCAGCCAATTGACAGGGGATCTCCCCTCCTACGAGCAGTACTTC
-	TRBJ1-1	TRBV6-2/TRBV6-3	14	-	CASMGNNMNTEAFF	TGTGCCAGCATGGGAAATAACATGAACACTGAAGCTTTCTTT
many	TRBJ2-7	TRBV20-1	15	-	CSAKKPRSRSYEQYF	TGCAGTGCAAAAAAACCCCGGTCCAGAAGCTACGAGCAGTACTTC
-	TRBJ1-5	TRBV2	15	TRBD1	CTSRTGGQGNQPQHF	TGTACCAGCAGGACAGGAGGACAAGGCAATCAGCCCCAGCATTTT
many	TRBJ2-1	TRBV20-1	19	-	CSASSSVREWGLYYNEQFF	TGCAGTGCTAGCTCTTCGGTTAGAGAATGGGGGCTGTACTACAATGAGCAGTTCTTC
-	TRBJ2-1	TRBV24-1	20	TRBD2	CVTSEPGTSGGLSSYNEQFF	TGTGTCACCAGTGAGCCCGGGACTAGCGGGGGGCTAAGCTCCTACAATGAGCAGTTCTTC
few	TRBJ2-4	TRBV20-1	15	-	CSASGPAHPNNEQYF	TGCAGTGCTAGTGGACCTGCGCATCCAAACAATGAGCAGTACTTC
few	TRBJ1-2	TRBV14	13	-	CASSQVTGYGYTF	TGTGCCAGCAGCCAAGTAACAGGTTATGGCTACACCTTC
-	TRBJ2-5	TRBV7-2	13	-	CASSSGTPETQDF	TGTGCCAGCAGCTCCGGGACCCCGGAGACCCAGGACTTC
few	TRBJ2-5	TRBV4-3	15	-	CASSQGQTYQETQYF	TGCGCCAGCAGCCAAGGCCAAACGTACCAAGAGACCCAGTACTTC
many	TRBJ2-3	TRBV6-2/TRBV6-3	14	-	CASSPHLGLDTQYF	TGTGCCAGCAGCCCCCATCTAGGGTTGGATACGCAGTATTTT
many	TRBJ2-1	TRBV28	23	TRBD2	CASSFLGAGTSGGLKSSYNEQFF	TGTGCCAGCAGTTTTTTAGGAGCCGGGACTAGCGGGGGGCTCAAAAGCTCCTACAATGAGCAGTTCTTC
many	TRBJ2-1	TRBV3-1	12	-	CASSQPWGEQFF	TGTGCCAGCAGCCAGCCTTGGGGTGAGCAGTTCTTC
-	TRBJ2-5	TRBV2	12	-	CASNTAPETQYF	TGTGCCAGCAACACGGCCCCAGAGACCCAGTACTTC
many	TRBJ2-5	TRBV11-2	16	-	CASSLLGGGKQETQYF	TGTGCCAGCAGCTTACTCGGGGGCGGAAAGCAAGAGACCCAGTACTTC
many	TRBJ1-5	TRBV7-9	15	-	CASSPEGVRNQPQHF	TGTGCCAGCAGCCCTGAGGGGGTCCGCAATCAGCCCCAGCATTTT
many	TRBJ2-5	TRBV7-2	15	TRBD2	CASSRTSGGWETQYF	TGTGCCAGCAGCCGGACTAGCGGGGGGTGGGAGACCCAGTACTTC
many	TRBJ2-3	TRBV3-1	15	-	CASSHDGTSTDTQYF	TGTGCCAGCAGCCATGATGGGACTAGCACAGATACGCAGTATTTT
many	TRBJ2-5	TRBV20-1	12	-	CSASDGGETQYF	TGCAGTGCTAGTGACGGTGGGGAGACCCAGTACTTC
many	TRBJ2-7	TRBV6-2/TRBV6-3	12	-	CASKQSSYEQYF	TGTGCCAGCAAACAATCGAGCTACGAGCAGTACTTC
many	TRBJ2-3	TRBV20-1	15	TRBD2	CSAPSRASGADTQYF	TGCAGTGCCCCATCCCGGGCTAGCGGGGCAGATACGCAGTATTTT
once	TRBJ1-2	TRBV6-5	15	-	CASSYARGDNYGYTF	TGTGCCAGCAGTTACGCCCGCGGGGATAACTATGGCTACACCTTC
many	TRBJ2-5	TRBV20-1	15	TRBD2	CSAPQRELLQETQYF	TGCAGTGCTCCCCAGCGGGAACTCCTCCAAGAGACCCAGTACTTC
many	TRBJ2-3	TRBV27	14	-	CASSQILSTDTQYF	TGTGCCAGCAGCCAAATACTAAGCACAGATACGCAGTATTTT
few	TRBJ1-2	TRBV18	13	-	CASSSINNYGYTF	TGTGCCAGCTCATCAATTAATAACTATGGCTACACCTTC
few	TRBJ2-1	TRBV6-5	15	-	CASRALEFGYNEQFF	TGTGCCAGCCGAGCACTCGAGTTCGGGTACAATGAGCAGTTCTTC
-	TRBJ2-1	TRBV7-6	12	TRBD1	CASGTDYNEQFF	TGTGCAAGTGGGACAGACTACAATGAGCAGTTCTTC
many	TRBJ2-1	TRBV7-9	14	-	CASSLGNTYNEQFF	TGTGCCAGCAGCTTGGGTAACACCTACAATGAGCAGTTCTTC
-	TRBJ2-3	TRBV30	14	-	CAWSASSNTDMQYF	TGTGCCTGGAGTGCCTCATCTAACACAGATATGCAGTATTTT
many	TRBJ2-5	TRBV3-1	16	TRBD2	CASSLGGAGYQETQYF	TGTGCCAGCAGCCTTGGGGGAGCGGGGTACCAAGAGACCCAGTACTTC
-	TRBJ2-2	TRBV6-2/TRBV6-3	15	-	CASNLHPRDTGELFF	TGTGCCAGCAACTTACACCCGAGGGATACCGGGGAGCTGTTTTTT
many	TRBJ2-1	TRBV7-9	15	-	CASSPLTRSYNEQFF	TGTGCCAGCAGCCCACTAACTCGCTCCTACAATGAGCAGTTCTTC
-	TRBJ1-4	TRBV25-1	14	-	CASTKGRANEKLFF	TGTGCCAGTACTAAGGGCAGGGCTAATGAAAAACTGTTTTTT
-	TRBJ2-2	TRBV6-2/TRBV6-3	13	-	CASRLTSGGERFF	TGTGCCAGCAGACTCACGAGTGGCGGGGAGCGGTTTTTT
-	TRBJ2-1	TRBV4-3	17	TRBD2	CASIRTSGGAFYNERFF	TGCGCCAGCATCCGGACTAGCGGGGGGGCTTTCTACAATGAGCGGTTCTTC
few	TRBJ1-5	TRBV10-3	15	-	CAISDGQNSNQPQHF	TGTGCCATCAGTGACGGACAAAATAGCAATCAGCCCCAGCATTTT
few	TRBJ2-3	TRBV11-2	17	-	CASSLGPGYRKVDTQYF	TGTGCCAGCAGCTTAGGCCCGGGATATCGAAAAGTGGATACGCAGTATTTT